Each of the 17 T cell receptor beta chains below was sequenced from the same sample in a study of CD4 T cells in relation to SARS-CoV-2 and coronaviruses. Data came from immunoSEQ multiplex PCR; TCRdb stores just in-frame clones and leaves some out. The table lists more than 20,000 clones, roughly four fifths of them singletons, with 18% in the top ten. These receptors' targets are unknown. The unexposed donors gave CD4+ T cells in about 2011-2019, prior to COVID-19. CD4+ T cells were isolated from the cells after 10 days of culture. Sequences were obtained from CD4+ T cells from PBMCs, cultured in vitro. The source is a human donor in good health.

V and J are TRBV7-2 and TRBJ2-5; D is unresolved. In germline, CDR1 is SGHTA, CDR2 FQGNSA. The CDR3 contains 13 residues. Trimming removed 8 bases at V and 0 bases at J, with 10 bases between. CDR3 sequence reads: CASGLRYQETQYF. The CDR3 DNA reads as TGTGCCAGCGGATTAAGGTACCAAGAGACCCAGTACTTC.

The V call is TRBV18, the J call TRBJ2-3; tentative D call: TRBD2 (5 bases). Germline CDR1 reads KGHSH; CDR2 reads LQKENI. Trimming cost V 6 bases and J 4 bases, with 14 bases left between them. This CDR3 comprises 14 residues. For the CDR3, the DNA is TGTGCCAGCTCCCCCGGCGGAGGCGCAGATACGCAGTATTTT. Encoded protein: CASSPGGGADTQYF. The whole variable domain, remainder taken from reference TRBV18 and TRBJ2-3, is NAGVMQNPRHLVRRRGQEARLRCSPMKGHSHVYWYRQLPEEGLKFMVYLQKENIIDESGMPKERFSAEFPKEGPSILRIQQVVRGDSAAYFCASSPGGGADTQYFGPGTRLTVL.

The sample holds one count of this clone. The V and J genes are TRBV18 and TRBJ1-5, with D perhaps matching TRBD1 (5 bases). This CDR3 contains 13 residues. CDR1 is KGHSH and CDR2 is LQKENI in the germline V gene. V was clipped by 4 bases and J by 5 bases, with 9 bases between them. The CDR3 loop reads CASSQGRDQPQHF. DNA of the CDR3: TGTGCCAGCTCACAGGGGCGAGATCAGCCCCAGCATTTT.

J is TRBJ1-6 and V is TRBV12-3 or TRBV12-4, with D perhaps matching TRBD1 (6 bases). Trimming took 6 bases from V and 9 from J, leaving 9 bases between them. The CDR3 has 12 residues. The CDR3 sequence is CASRQGSSPLHF. CDR3 sequence (DNA): TGTGCCAGCAGACAGGGTAGTTCACCCCTCCACTTT.

The gene calls are TRBV23-1 and TRBJ2-7; 12 nucleotides line up with TRBD1. TRBV23-1 counts as an open reading frame of uncertain function. V trimming: 4 bases; J trimming: 4 bases; junction bases outside the gene matches: 5. CDR3 size: 15 residues. The CDR3 loop reads CASSPPGQGAYEQYF. CDR3 in DNA: TGCGCCAGCAGTCCGCCGGGACAGGGGGCATACGAGCAGTACTTC.

The chain employs TRBV18 and TRBJ1-3; D ambiguous. The CDR3 extends over 16 amino acids. Germline assignment: CDR1 KGHSH and CDR2 LQKENI. With 2 bases removed from V and 6 bases from J, the gap between germline ends came to 17 bases. CDR3 in amino acids: CASSPRGPRVENTIYF. The CDR3 nucleotides are TGTGCCAGCTCACCAAGAGGGCCCCGGGTGGAAAACACCATATATTTT. The complete variable domain, with remaining parts taken from reference TRBV18 and TRBJ1-3, reads NAGVMQNPRHLVRRRGQEARLRCSPMKGHSHVYWYRQLPEEGLKFMVYLQKENIIDESGMPKERFSAEFPKEGPSILRIQQVVRGDSAAYFCASSPRGPRVENTIYFGEGSWLTVV.

This chain links TRBV9 with TRBJ1-2; TRBD1 is a possible D gene (5 bases). The V end was cut by 7 bases, the J end by 7 bases, with 20 bases between. The germline CDR1 and CDR2 sequences are SGDLS and YYNGEE. CDR3 size: 14 residues. The CDR3 protein is CASGGTATRGGYTF. The CDR3, as DNA: TGTGCCAGCGGAGGGACGGCTACGCGGGGTGGCTACACCTTC.

This clone occurred a few times. The V gene is TRBV5-6, the J gene TRBJ2-7, with 14 bases aligning to TRBD2. The CDR3 contains 15 residues. The junction had 3 bases not matched to a gene; V was cut back by 3 bases and J by 4 bases. Germline lookup yields CDR1 SGHDT and CDR2 YYEEEE. CDR3 protein: CASSSRLAGGYEQYF. The CDR3 region has the DNA TGTGCCAGCAGCTCAAGACTAGCGGGAGGGTACGAGCAGTACTTC.

The chain links TRBV14 to TRBJ1-6, with D unclear. The CDR3 consists of 13 residues. In germline, CDR1 is SGHDN, CDR2 FVKESK. V lost 2 bases to trimming and J lost 7 bases, with 6 bases between them. CDR3 nucleotides: TGTGCCAGCAGCCAAAGCCTGAATTCACCCCTCCACTTT. Translating it yields CASSQSLNSPLHF.

The chain employs TRBV11-2 and TRBJ2-3, with TRBD2 matching 14 bases. The CDR3 length is 17 residues. In germline, CDR1 is SGHAT, CDR2 FQNNGV. V was pared by 5 bases and J by 3 bases, with 7 bases of the junction left unmatched. CDR3 coding DNA: TGTGCCAGCAGCCTCGGGACTAGCGGGAGTGGTACAGATACGCAGTATTTT. Protein product: CASSLGTSGSGTDTQYF.

Note on this clone: At one end the junction does not follow the germline gene, possibly because of a read error. The V and J genes are TRBV7-7 and TRBJ2-1; possible D gene TRBD1, 5 bases. CDR1 and CDR2 from the germline V gene are SSHAT and FNYEAQ (reference sequence). The CDR3 has 13 amino acids. CDR3 in DNA: TGTGCTAGCAGCGCGACAGCCGCCAATGAGCAGTTCTTC. It translates to CASSATAANEQFF. Full variable domain (missing parts from reference TRBV7-7 and TRBJ2-1): GAGVSQSPRYKVTKRGQDVTLRCDPISSHATLYWYQQALGQGPEFLTYFNYEAQPDKSGLPSDRFSAERPEGSISTLTIQRTEQRDSAMYRCASSATAANEQFFGPGTRLTVL.

The chain uses TRBV30 and TRBJ2-5; the D gene is possibly TRBD2 (5 bases). This CDR3 region has 13 residues. With 2 bases removed from V and 5 bases from J, the gap between germline ends came to 12 bases. The germline CDR1 and CDR2 sequences are GTSNPN and SVGIG (reference sequence). CDR3 DNA: TGTGCCTGGAGTCCCACGGGCGGGGAGACCCAGTACTTC. Translating gives CAWSPTGGETQYF. Full variable domain (remainder filled in from reference TRBV30 and TRBJ2-5): SQTIHQWPATLVQPVGSPLSLECTVEGTSNPNLYWYRQAAGRGLQLLFYSVGIGQISSEVPQNLSASRPQDRQFILSSKKLLLSDSGFYLCAWSPTGGETQYFGPGTRLLVL.

The chain joins TRBV5-1 to TRBJ2-3; the match to TRBD2 covers 13 bases. Germline-derived CDR1 and CDR2 are SGHRS and YFSETQ. The trim removed 4 bases at V and 4 bases at J, leaving 6 bases unmatched. The CDR3 is made up of 16 amino acids. This CDR3 is CASSLRLAGGADTQYF. The CDR3 DNA follows: TGCGCCAGCAGCCTACGACTAGCGGGGGGTGCAGATACGCAGTATTTT.

The chain is built from TRBV12-5 and TRBJ2-1; no definite D call. Per germline, CDR1 LGHNT and CDR2 FRNRAP. Trimming removed 0 bases from V and 6 bases from J, with 9 bases in between. The CDR3 totals 14 residues. CDR3: CASGLVSRGNEQFF. CDR3 coding DNA: TGTGCTAGTGGTTTGGTATCAAGAGGCAATGAGCAGTTCTTC.

The chain uses TRBV27 and TRBJ2-7, with TRBD2 matching over 13 bases. Unmatched junction bases numbered 6, after V lost 3 bases and J lost 7 bases. The germline gives CDR1 MNHEY, CDR2 SMNVEV (reference sequence). There are 15 residues in the CDR3. CDR3 sequence (DNA): TGTGCCAGCAGTTTTTACGGGGGACTAGCGGGGGAGCAGTACTTC. Amino acids: CASSFYGGLAGEQYF.

The chain joins TRBV9 to TRBJ2-2; possible D gene TRBD2, 6 bases. The CDR3 runs 16 residues. Germline CDR1 is SGDLS and CDR2 is YYNGEE. Trimming pared 5 bases from V and 0 bases from J, leaving 14 bases between. The CDR3 coding sequence is TGTGCCAGCAGTCCTGACACGGGGGCGAACACCGGGGAGCTGTTTTTT. This translates into CASSPDTGANTGELFF.

V gene TRBV7-8 combines with J gene TRBJ1-5, with unresolved D. The CDR3 covers 12 residues. Between the trimmed V and J ends, which lost 8 bases and 4 bases, there was a span of 9 bases. Per germline, CDR1 SGHVS and CDR2 FQNEAQ. CDR3 region: CASQGKNQPQHF. CDR3 DNA: TGTGCCAGCCAAGGGAAAAATCAGCCCCAGCATTTT.